The clone carrying this T cell receptor (beta chain) was counted ten times or more. This sample was taken from a study of Graves' ophthalmopathy and Graves' hyperthyroidism. Trimming removed 1 base from V and 6 bases from J, with 10 bases in between. This CDR3 has 13 residues. The germline gives CDR1 MGHRA, CDR2 YSYEKL. RNA transcripts were the template, and TCR beta CDR3 regions were amplified from them. HTBI primers were used in a first-round RT-PCR, which preceded a second-round multiplex PCR. TCRdb reprocessed the multiplex PCR reads with MiXCR, giving one entry per CDR3 protein. The data hold about half a million distinct CDR3 sequences, with 14% observed a single time. Moderate-to-severe activity, CAS ≥3, NOSPECS ≥4 and duration under 3 months were recorded for donors with ophthalmopathy. Clinicians diagnosed using symptoms, serum thyroxine, TRAb, thyroid ultrasound and orbital computed tomography.

The sequence derives from a woman aged 25 to 39 with Graves' ophthalmopathy. What was sequenced was blood. The genes are TRBV4-1 and TRBJ2-7, with D possibly being TRBD2 (5 bases). DNA of the CDR3: TGCGCCAGCAGCCAAGTGAGGGTGAGCGAGCAGTACTTC. Translated, it gives CASSQVRVSEQYF.